This T cell receptor beta chain was captured in a study of T cell responses to AZD1222 COVID-19 vaccine. Study-wide context: Analyses pooled second doses at about 4 or about 12 weeks. Study-wide results and caveats: Among AZD1222 vaccinees, only six were seropositive at baseline. Repertoires were obtained only post-peak T cell response.

Regarding this clone: Its antigen is unknown.

Data came from immunoSEQ multiplex PCR; TCRdb stores just in-frame clones and leaves some out. The table shows approximately 100,000 clones, with around nine tenths occurring only once. The CDR3 extends over 13 amino acids. CDR1 and CDR2 (germline): SGHTA, FQGNSA. V trimming: 3 bases; J trimming: 7 bases; junction bases outside the gene matches: 1. J is TRBJ1-5 and V is TRBV7-2, with 9 bases fitting TRBD1. The receptor was isolated from an adult in good health. The specimen comprised peripheral blood, sampled on day 0 of AZD1222 vaccination. CDR3 nucleotide sequence: TGTGCCAGCAGCTTTGGACAGGGGCAGCCCCAGCATTTT. This translates into CASSFGQGQPQHF.